The rows below give T cell receptor beta chains drawn from one sample of a study of blood T cell repertoires in COVID-19. Sequenced by immunoSEQ multiplex PCR; TCRdb stores in-frame clones only, minus some. The table records about 110,000 clones, roughly 84% of them present only once. Sequenced input: peripheral blood. All receptors come from a middle-aged man with acute or convalescent COVID-19. CDR3s include the opening cysteine and the closing phenylalanine or tryptophan. The D gene is left open where the match is weak. Size is omitted from some rows. Given values are once, few, many or a class for expanded clones.

size | J | D | V | CDR3 | DNA
NA | TRBJ2-1 | TRBD1 | TRBV4-3 | CASSRGWTGTYNEQFF | TGCGCCAGCAGCCGAGGGTGGACAGGAACCTACAATGAGCAGTTCTTC
NA | TRBJ2-2 | TRBD2 | TRBV5-4 | CASSLWGSGPTGELFF | TGTGCCAGCAGCTTGTGGGGTAGCGGGCCTACCGGGGAGCTGTTTTTT
NA | TRBJ1-2 | NA | TRBV7-2 | CASSLNPGYGYTF | TGTGCCAGCAGCTTAAACCCCGGGTATGGCTACACCTTC
NA | TRBJ1-4 | NA | TRBV5-1 | CASSLDGRAEKLFF | TGCGCCAGCAGCTTGGATGGCAGGGCTGAAAAACTGTTTTTT
NA | TRBJ2-1 | TRBD2 | TRBV19 | CASSVSIGGGSYNEQFF | TGTGCCAGTAGTGTCAGCATCGGGGGGGGCTCCTACAATGAGCAGTTCTTC
NA | TRBJ1-4 | NA | TRBV2 | CASNAQQTTNEKLFF | TGTGCCAGCAACGCCCAACAGACAACTAATGAAAAACTGTTTTTT
NA | TRBJ2-7 | NA | TRBV27 | CASSLQASGTYEQYF | TGTGCCAGCAGTTTACAGGCATCGGGGACCTACGAGCAGTACTTC
NA | TRBJ2-5 | TRBD1 | TRBV5-3 | CARSCHLDRGKETQYF | TGTGCCAGAAGCTGCCACTTGGACAGGGGAAAAGAGACCCAGTACTTC
NA | TRBJ2-3 | NA | TRBV6-5 | CASRRDTGTDTQYF | TGTGCCAGCAGAAGGGACACCGGCACAGATACGCAGTATTTT
NA | TRBJ2-5 | NA | TRBV18 | CASAGANGQETQYF | TGTGCCAGCGCGGGGGCAAATGGGCAAGAGACCCAGTACTTC
NA | TRBJ2-7 | TRBD1 | TRBV6-5 | CASERDRGYEQYF | TGTGCCAGCGAGCGGGACAGGGGCTACGAGCAGTACTTC
NA | TRBJ2-3 | NA | TRBV7-9 | CASSPPGVGDTQYF | TGTGCCAGCAGCCCACCAGGGGTAGGAGATACGCAGTATTTT
NA | TRBJ2-7 | TRBD1 | TRBV18 | CASSPSATGLGYEQYF | TGTGCCAGCTCACCATCAGCGACAGGGCTCGGCTACGAGCAGTACTTC
NA | TRBJ2-7 | NA | TRBV10-1 | CASSQDSYEQYF | TGCGCCAGCAGCCAGGACAGCTACGAGCAGTACTTC
NA | TRBJ2-1 | TRBD2 | TRBV7-6 | CASSLARGGPVDEQFF | TGTGCCAGCAGCTTAGCGAGGGGAGGGCCAGTGGATGAGCAGTTCTTC
NA | TRBJ2-3 | TRBD2 | TRBV18 | CASSRTSGGTDTQYF | TGTGCCAGCTCACGGACTAGCGGGGGCACAGATACGCAGTATTTT
NA | TRBJ2-5 | NA | TRBV7-3 | CASSLLGGPQETQYF | TGTGCCAGCAGCTTACTCGGGGGACCGCAAGAGACCCAGTACTTC
once | TRBJ1-1 | NA | TRBV29-1 | CSVIRVGREAFF | TGCAGCGTTATTCGAGTCGGGAGGGAAGCTTTCTTT
NA | TRBJ2-3 | NA | TRBV2 | CASSRESTDTQYF | TGTGCCAGCAGTAGAGAGAGCACAGATACGCAGTATTTT
NA | TRBJ2-1 | TRBD2 | TRBV19 | CASSPLTSGGRYEQFF | TGTGCCAGTAGTCCGTTGACTAGCGGGGGGAGGTATGAGCAGTTCTTC
NA | TRBJ2-7 | TRBD1 | TRBV28 | CASSPDRDRSSYEQYF | TGTGCCAGCAGTCCCGACCGGGACAGGAGCTCCTACGAGCAGTACTTC
NA | TRBJ2-3 | NA | TRBV5-4 | CASSAGVGTDTQYF | TGTGCCAGCAGTGCCGGGGTGGGGACAGATACGCAGTATTTT
NA | TRBJ1-4 | TRBD1 | TRBV7-9 | CASSFGTGEEKLFF | TGTGCCAGCAGCTTCGGGACAGGGGAAGAAAAACTGTTTTTT
NA | TRBJ2-5 | TRBD2 | TRBV28 | CASSPGGPPQETQYF | TGTGCCAGCAGTCCGGGAGGGCCCCCGCAAGAGACCCAGTACTTC
NA | TRBJ2-3 | TRBD1 | TRBV28 | CASSLYRGKDTQYF | TGTGCCAGCAGTTTATACAGGGGGAAAGATACGCAGTATTTT
NA | TRBJ1-4 | NA | TRBV3-1/TRBV3-2 | CASSHLGTGSQKLFF | TGTGCCAGCAGCCATCTGGGTACAGGGTCCCAAAAACTGTTTTTT
once | TRBJ1-3 | TRBD1 | TRBV7-2 | CASSPGQGNVDTIYF | TGTGCCAGCAGCCCGGGACAGGGAAACGTGGACACCATATATTTT
NA | TRBJ2-1 | TRBD2 | TRBV11-3 | CASSLGTSSNEQFF | TGTGCCAGCAGCTTGGGGACTAGCTCCAATGAGCAGTTCTTC
once | TRBJ2-6 | NA | TRBV19 | CASSLEVSGANVLTF | TGTGCCAGTAGTTTGGAGGTCTCCGGGGCCAACGTCCTGACTTTC
NA | TRBJ2-5 | TRBD1 | TRBV5-6 | CASSLMLSGQLQETQYF | TGTGCCAGCAGCTTAATGCTATCGGGACAGCTGCAAGAGACCCAGTACTTC
NA | TRBJ2-7 | TRBD1 | TRBV11-2 | CASSLGQGASYEQYF | TGTGCCAGCAGCTTAGGGCAGGGGGCTTCCTACGAGCAGTACTTC